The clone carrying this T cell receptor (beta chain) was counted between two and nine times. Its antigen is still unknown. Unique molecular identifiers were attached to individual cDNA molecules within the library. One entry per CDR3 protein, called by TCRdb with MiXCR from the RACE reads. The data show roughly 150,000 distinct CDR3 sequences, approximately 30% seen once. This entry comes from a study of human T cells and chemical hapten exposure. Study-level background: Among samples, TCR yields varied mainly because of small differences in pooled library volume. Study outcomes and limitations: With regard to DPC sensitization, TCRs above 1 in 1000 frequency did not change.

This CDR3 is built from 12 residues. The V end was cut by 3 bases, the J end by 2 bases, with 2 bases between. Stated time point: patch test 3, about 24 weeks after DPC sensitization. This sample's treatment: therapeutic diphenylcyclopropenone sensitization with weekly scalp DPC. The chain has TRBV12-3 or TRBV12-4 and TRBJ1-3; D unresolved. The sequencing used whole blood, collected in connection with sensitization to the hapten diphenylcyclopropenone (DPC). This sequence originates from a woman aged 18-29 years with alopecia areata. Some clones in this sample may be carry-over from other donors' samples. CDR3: CASSFPGNTIYF. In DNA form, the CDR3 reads TGTGCCAGCAGTTTTCCTGGAAACACCATATATTTT.